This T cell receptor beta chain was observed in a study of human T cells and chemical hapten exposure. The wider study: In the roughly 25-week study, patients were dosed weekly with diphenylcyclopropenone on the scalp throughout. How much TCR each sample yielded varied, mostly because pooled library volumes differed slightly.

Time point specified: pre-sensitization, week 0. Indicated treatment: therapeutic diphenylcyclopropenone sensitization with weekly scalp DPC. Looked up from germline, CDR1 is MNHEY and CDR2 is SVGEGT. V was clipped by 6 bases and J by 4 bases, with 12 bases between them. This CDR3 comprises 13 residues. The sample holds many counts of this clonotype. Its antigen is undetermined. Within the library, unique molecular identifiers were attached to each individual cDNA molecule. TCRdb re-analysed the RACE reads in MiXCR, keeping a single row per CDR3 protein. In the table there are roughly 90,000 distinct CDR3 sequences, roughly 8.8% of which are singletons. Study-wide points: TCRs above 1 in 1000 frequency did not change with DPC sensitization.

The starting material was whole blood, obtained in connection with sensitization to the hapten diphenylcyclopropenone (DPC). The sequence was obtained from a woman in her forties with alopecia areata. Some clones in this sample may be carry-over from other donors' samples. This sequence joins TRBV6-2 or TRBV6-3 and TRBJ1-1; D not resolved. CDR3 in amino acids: CASSPGRSTEAFF. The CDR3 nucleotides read TGTGCCAGCAGCCCCGGAAGGAGCACTGAAGCTTTCTTT.